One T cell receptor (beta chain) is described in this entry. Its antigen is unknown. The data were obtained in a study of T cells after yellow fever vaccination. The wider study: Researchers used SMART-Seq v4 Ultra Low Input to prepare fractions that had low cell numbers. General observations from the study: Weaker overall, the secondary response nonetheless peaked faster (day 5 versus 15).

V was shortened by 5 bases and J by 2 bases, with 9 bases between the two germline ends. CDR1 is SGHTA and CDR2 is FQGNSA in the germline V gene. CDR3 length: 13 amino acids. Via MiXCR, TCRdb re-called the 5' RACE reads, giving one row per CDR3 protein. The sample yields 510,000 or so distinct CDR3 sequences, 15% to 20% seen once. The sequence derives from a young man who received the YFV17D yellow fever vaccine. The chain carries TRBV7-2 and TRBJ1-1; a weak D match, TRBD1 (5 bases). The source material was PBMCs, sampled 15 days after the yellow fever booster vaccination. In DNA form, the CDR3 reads TGTGCCAGCAGCACGGACACTAACACTGAAGCTTTCTTT. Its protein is CASSTDTNTEAFF.